The clone carrying this T cell receptor (beta chain) has at least ten counts. Its target is not known. This CDR3 has 13 amino acids. Trimming removed 2 bases at V and 3 bases at J, with 8 bases between. CDR1 MDHEN and CDR2 SYDVKM come from the germline V gene. This entry is derived from a study of human T cells and chemical hapten exposure. About the research overall: Diphenylcyclopropenone was applied weekly to patients' scalps across the roughly 24-week study.

Overall study findings and caveats: Because all patients had alopecia, their immune responses might differ from healthy ones.

TCRdb re-called the RACE reads with MiXCR, one entry per CDR3 protein. The sample holds 100,000 to 150,000 distinct CDR3 sequences, approximately 11% seen once. Time point described: patch test 3, about 24 weeks after DPC sensitization. This sample's treatment: therapeutic diphenylcyclopropenone sensitization with weekly scalp DPC. V is TRBV28 and J is TRBJ2-7; D is unclear. This sample comprised whole blood, obtained in connection with sensitization to the hapten diphenylcyclopropenone (DPC). The TCR originated in a woman aged 50 to 65 with alopecia areata. Some clones in this sample may be carry-over from other donors' samples. The CDR3 nucleotides read TGTGCCAGCAGTTTAGGCTCGTTCTACGAGCAGTACTTC. It specifies CASSLGSFYEQYF.